A selection of T cell receptor beta chains follows, all from one sample in a study of cytomegalovirus exposure and HLA in healthy donors. Measured with immunoSEQ multiplex PCR; TCRdb has only the in-frame clones, and not every one. The sample includes fewer than 40,000 clones, around 80% of them seen just once. The sequencing sample was made of PBMCs. Receptors were obtained from a woman under 30 in good health and CMV-seronegative. CDR3s include the opening cysteine and the closing phenylalanine or tryptophan. A D gene is named only where the DNA matches it firmly. Clone size appears in some rows only: once, few, many, or a class for an expanded clone.

V gene	D gene	J gene	clone size	CDR3 protein	CDR3 DNA
TRBV27	TRBD2	TRBJ2-7	-	CASSSTSGSSHEQYF	TGTGCCAGCAGTTCCACTAGCGGGAGTTCCCACGAGCAGTACTTC
TRBV7-2	TRBD2	TRBJ2-7	-	CASSLVGAGGSHEQYF	TGTGCCAGCAGCTTAGTTGGAGCGGGGGGGTCCCACGAGCAGTACTTC
TRBV5-1	-	TRBJ2-1	-	CASSFPQGNYNEQFF	TGCGCCAGCAGCTTCCCCCAGGGCAACTACAATGAGCAGTTCTTC
TRBV4-1	TRBD2	TRBJ2-2	-	CASSHLAGGPGGELFF	TGCGCCAGCAGCCACCTAGCGGGGGGGCCTGGCGGGGAGCTGTTTTTT
TRBV27	TRBD1	TRBJ2-4	-	CASSFVYRGTKNIQYF	TGTGCCAGCAGTTTTGTCTACAGGGGGACCAAAAACATTCAGTACTTC
TRBV9	-	TRBJ2-5	-	CASSLQTGQEQYF	TGTGCCAGCAGCCTACAAACAGGGCAGGAGCAGTACTTC
TRBV2	-	TRBJ2-2	-	CASMFSGELFF	TGTGCCAGCATGTTCAGCGGGGAGCTGTTTTTT
TRBV7-2	TRBD1	TRBJ1-1	-	CASSPRQGMNTEAFF	TGTGCCAGCAGCCCAAGACAGGGAATGAACACTGAAGCTTTCTTT
TRBV5-1	TRBD1	TRBJ2-7	once	CASSTGQGLDYEQYF	TGCGCCAGCAGCACTGGACAGGGCTTGGACTACGAGCAGTACTTC
TRBV5-1	-	TRBJ1-3	-	CASSLVGRENTIYF	TGCGCCAGCAGCTTGGTCGGCCGGGAAAACACCATATATTTT
TRBV4-1	TRBD1	TRBJ1-2	-	CASSLNTGQGRYYGYTF	TGCGCCAGCAGCCTAAATACGGGACAGGGGCGATACTATGGCTACACCTTC
TRBV4-1	TRBD2	TRBJ2-1	-	CASSPVQRESYNEQFF	TGCGCCAGCAGCCCAGTACAGCGGGAATCCTACAATGAGCAGTTCTTC
TRBV7-3	TRBD1	TRBJ1-1	-	CASSFSPPGTGGAMNTEAFF	TGTGCCAGCAGTTTTTCCCCCCCAGGGACAGGGGGCGCGATGAACACTGAAGCTTTCTTT
TRBV4-3	TRBD1	TRBJ2-1	few	CASSQGQYDNEQFF	TGCGCCAGCAGCCAGGGACAGTACGACAATGAGCAGTTCTTC
TRBV7-2	-	TRBJ2-7	-	CASSLGGVTYEQYF	TGTGCCAGCAGCTTAGGGGGGGTAACCTACGAGCAGTACTTC
TRBV6-5	-	TRBJ2-7	-	CASVSTTYEQYF	TGTGCCAGCGTGAGTACTACCTACGAGCAGTACTTC
TRBV4-3	TRBD2	TRBJ2-5	once	CASSQVYPSGGSQYF	TGCGCCAGCAGCCAAGTCTATCCTAGCGGGGGGTCCCAGTACTTC
TRBV5-6	TRBD1	TRBJ1-2	-	CASSNSGTGLGYTF	TGTGCCAGCAGCAACTCCGGGACAGGGCTTGGCTACACCTTC
TRBV7-3	TRBD2	TRBJ2-1	few	CASSPDLAGGQFF	TGTGCCAGCAGCCCAGATCTAGCGGGGGGTCAGTTCTTC
TRBV18	-	TRBJ2-3	-	CASSPQRGDTQYF	TGTGCCAGCTCACCACAACGGGGAGATACGCAGTATTTT